The clone carrying this T cell receptor (beta chain) was seen many times. The antigen is undetermined. RNA transcripts provided the source from which TCR beta CDR3 regions were amplified. The TCR CDR3 was amplified in a first-round RT-PCR using the HTBI primer set. TCRdb analysed the multiplex PCR reads with MiXCR anew, one entry per CDR3 protein. The sample carries fewer than 550,000 distinct CDR3 sequences, around a quarter recorded once. These data come from a study of T cells in Graves' hyperthyroidism and ophthalmopathy. General study findings and limits: Blood shared most expanded thyroid clonotypes above 0.001.

Germline values: CDR1 SGHRS, CDR2 YFSETQ. Trimming removed 2 bases at V and 7 bases at J, with 12 bases between. The CDR3 consists of 14 residues. V is TRBV5-1 and J is TRBJ2-2; tentatively, D is TRBD1 (5 bases). Sequenced material: blood. The origin of this receptor is a woman aged 30 to 39 with Graves' ophthalmopathy. In DNA, the CDR3 is TGCGCCAGCAGCTTCTGGGGCAATGACGGGGAGCTGTTTTTT. Protein: CASSFWGNDGELFF.